The rows below give T cell receptor beta chains drawn from one sample of a study of T cells in localized non-small cell lung cancer. TCRdb's table, derived via immunoSEQ multiplex PCR, lists solely in-frame clones and lacks some. The data show over 25,000 clones, 80% to 95% seen once. The sample consisted of peripheral blood, taken before any cancer treatment. These TCRs come from a female donor at least 60 years old with stage I lung adenocarcinoma. Both conserved end residues are part of each CDR3. A D gene is named only where the DNA matches it firmly. For some rows the clone size is stated as once, few or many, or as a class when expanded; others skip it.

D gene | clone size | J gene | V gene | CDR3 length | CDR3 protein | CDR3 DNA
. | once | TRBJ1-1 | TRBV9 | 13 | CASSLAWGDEAFF | TGTGCCAGCAGCTTGGCGTGGGGTGATGAAGCTTTCTTT
. | . | TRBJ1-1 | TRBV6-5 | 16 | CASSFGGGVLDTEAFF | TGTGCCAGCAGTTTTGGCGGGGGCGTATTGGACACTGAAGCTTTCTTT
. | . | TRBJ1-1 | TRBV5-4 | 14 | CASSGDGGNTEAFF | TGTGCCAGCAGCGGGGACGGCGGGAACACTGAAGCTTTCTTT
. | . | TRBJ2-6 | TRBV29-1 | 14 | CSVELGSGANVLTF | TGCAGCGTTGAATTGGGCTCTGGGGCCAACGTCCTGACTTTC
. | . | TRBJ1-2 | TRBV6-1 | 13 | CASRRGEGYGYTF | TGTGCCAGCAGGAGGGGGGAAGGCTATGGCTACACCTTC
TRBD1 | once | TRBJ1-4 | TRBV2 | 14 | CASSSGQGSEKLFF | TGTGCCAGCAGTTCGGGACAGGGGTCTGAAAAACTGTTTTTT
. | . | TRBJ1-5 | TRBV19 | 14 | CASSMERSNQPQHF | TGTGCCAGTAGTATGGAAAGAAGCAATCAGCCCCAGCATTTT
. | once | TRBJ2-3 | TRBV7-2 | 13 | CASSLVDTDTQYF | TGTGCCAGCAGCTTAGTCGATACAGATACGCAGTATTTT
TRBD1 | . | TRBJ2-7 | TRBV19 | 13 | CASKVAGGYEQYF | TGTGCCAGTAAGGTCGCAGGGGGTTACGAGCAGTACTTC
. | . | TRBJ2-7 | TRBV30 | 12 | CAWSSTRGEQYF | TGTGCCTGGTCTTCTACTCGGGGAGAGCAGTACTTC
TRBD1 | . | TRBJ2-7 | TRBV29-1 | 14 | CSGPPGQGRYEQYF | TGCAGCGGTCCCCCCGGACAGGGGAGATACGAGCAGTACTTC
TRBD2 | . | TRBJ2-2 | TRBV2 | 14 | CASRGGFNTGELFF | TGTGCCAGCAGGGGGGGGTTTAACACCGGGGAGCTGTTTTTT
. | . | TRBJ1-5 | TRBV5-5 | 13 | CASSLAGGQPQHF | TGTGCCAGCAGCTTGGCGGGTGGTCAGCCCCAGCATTTT
. | few | TRBJ1-5 | TRBV23-1 | 9 | CASEQPQHF | TGCGCCTCCGAACAGCCCCAGCATTTT
TRBD1 | . | TRBJ2-4 | TRBV4-3 | 15 | CASSQGDRDLNIQYF | TGCGCCAGCAGCCAGGGCGACAGGGACCTAAACATTCAGTACTTC
. | . | TRBJ2-5 | TRBV2 | 15 | CASSYSGLDQETQYF | TGTGCCAGCAGCTATAGCGGCCTTGACCAAGAGACCCAGTACTTC
TRBD1 | once | TRBJ2-2 | TRBV5-1 | 15 | CASSLVQGDTGELFF | TGCGCCAGCAGCTTGGTACAGGGGGACACCGGGGAGCTGTTTTTT
TRBD1 | . | TRBJ1-1 | TRBV12-5 | 15 | CASGGQGAKNTEAFF | TGTGCTAGTGGTGGCCAGGGGGCAAAGAACACTGAAGCTTTCTTT
. | few | TRBJ1-4 | TRBV4-1 | 14 | CASSHGTLVEKLFF | TGCGCCAGCAGCCACGGGACGTTGGTTGAAAAACTGTTTTTT
. | . | TRBJ1-1 | TRBV28 | 15 | CASREDFGVNTEAFF | TGTGCCAGCAGGGAAGACTTCGGGGTGAACACTGAAGCTTTCTTT
. | . | TRBJ2-1 | TRBV5-4 | 16 | CASSPWVGVTTNEQFF | TGTGCCAGCAGCCCGTGGGTTGGGGTGACCACCAATGAGCAGTTCTTC
. | . | TRBJ2-2 | TRBV18 | 16 | CASSLQQGGPGGELFF | TGTGCCAGCTCCCTCCAGCAGGGGGGGCCCGGCGGGGAGCTGTTTTTT
TRBD1 | . | TRBJ1-6 | TRBV6-6 | 15 | CASRYFGQDNSPLHF | TGTGCCAGCAGATACTTCGGACAGGACAATTCACCCCTCCACTTT
. | . | TRBJ1-5 | TRBV19 | 12 | CASSGGFQPQHF | TGTGCCAGTAGTGGGGGCTTTCAGCCCCAGCATTTT
. | . | TRBJ2-3 | TRBV19 | 12 | CASSSHPDTQYF | TGTGCCAGTAGTAGCCACCCAGATACGCAGTATTTT
. | . | TRBJ1-2 | TRBV25-1 | 11 | CASSEWDGYTF | TGTGCCAGCAGTGAATGGGATGGCTACACCTTC
. | . | TRBJ2-5 | TRBV30 | 11 | CAWRGGETQYF | TGTGCCTGGCGAGGGGGGGAGACCCAGTACTTC
. | once | TRBJ2-3 | TRBV7-2 | 13 | CASSFRGPDTQYF | TGTGCCAGCAGCTTCAGGGGTCCAGATACGCAGTATTTT
. | . | TRBJ1-1 | TRBV10-3 | 13 | CAITPDRNTEAFF | TGTGCCATCACCCCGGACAGGAACACTGAAGCTTTCTTT
TRBD1 | . | TRBJ2-3 | TRBV11-2 | 16 | CASSLVAGGLADTQYF | TGTGCCAGCAGCTTAGTCGCAGGGGGTCTTGCAGATACGCAGTATTTT
. | . | TRBJ1-1 | TRBV11-3 | 13 | CASSLDRRREAFF | TGTGCCAGCAGCTTAGATCGGCGGCGTGAAGCTTTCTTT
. | . | TRBJ1-6 | TRBV7-2 | 16 | CASSSRGAGLHSPLHF | TGTGCCAGCAGCAGCCGGGGGGCAGGTCTCCACTCACCCCTCCACTTT
TRBD1 | . | TRBJ2-5 | TRBV7-6 | 16 | CASSLTGQGRQETQYF | TGTGCCAGCAGCTTAACTGGACAGGGGAGGCAAGAGACCCAGTACTTC
. | . | TRBJ2-3 | TRBV7-2 | 15 | CASTPWGEVTDTQYF | TGTGCCAGCACCCCTTGGGGGGAAGTCACAGATACGCAGTATTTT
. | . | TRBJ1-1 | TRBV5-5 | 13 | CASSLGGNTEAFF | TGTGCCAGCAGCTTGGGCGGGAACACTGAAGCTTTCTTT
. | . | TRBJ1-1 | TRBV19 | 15 | CASSIDGVPNTEAFF | TGTGCCAGTAGTATAGATGGGGTACCGAACACTGAAGCTTTCTTT
. | . | TRBJ1-2 | TRBV7-8 | 16 | CASSLGTRVQDYGYTF | TGTGCCAGCAGCTTAGGGACAAGAGTTCAGGACTATGGCTACACCTTC
. | few | TRBJ1-2 | TRBV28 | 12 | CASSFQEGGYTF | TGTGCCAGCAGTTTTCAGGAAGGGGGCTACACCTTC
TRBD1 | . | TRBJ1-2 | TRBV7-8 | 17 | CASSLQTMTGIKDGYTF | TGTGCCAGCAGCTTACAGACCATGACAGGGATCAAGGATGGCTACACCTTC
TRBD1 | . | TRBJ1-2 | TRBV6-5 | 14 | CASHRDRGQGGYTF | TGTGCCAGCCACCGGGACAGGGGGCAGGGTGGCTACACCTTC
. | . | TRBJ2-2 | TRBV2 | 14 | CASSAGPVTGELFF | TGTGCCAGCAGTGCAGGGCCTGTCACCGGGGAGCTGTTTTTT